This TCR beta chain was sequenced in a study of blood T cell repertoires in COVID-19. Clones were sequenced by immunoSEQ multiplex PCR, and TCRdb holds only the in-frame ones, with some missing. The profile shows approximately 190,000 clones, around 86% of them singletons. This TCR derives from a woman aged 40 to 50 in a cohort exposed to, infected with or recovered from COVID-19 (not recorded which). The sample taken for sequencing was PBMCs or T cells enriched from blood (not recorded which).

Here the CDR3 reads CASSAGADTQYF. CDR3 sequence (DNA): TGTGCCAGCAGCGCGGGGGCAGATACGCAGTATTTT. The chain is built from TRBV9 and TRBJ2-3, with D possibly TRBD2 on 6 matching bases. The CDR3 length is 12 residues. The germline V and J ends were trimmed by 3 bases and 4 bases, with 6 bases remaining between them. In germline, CDR1 is SGDLS, CDR2 YYNGEE.